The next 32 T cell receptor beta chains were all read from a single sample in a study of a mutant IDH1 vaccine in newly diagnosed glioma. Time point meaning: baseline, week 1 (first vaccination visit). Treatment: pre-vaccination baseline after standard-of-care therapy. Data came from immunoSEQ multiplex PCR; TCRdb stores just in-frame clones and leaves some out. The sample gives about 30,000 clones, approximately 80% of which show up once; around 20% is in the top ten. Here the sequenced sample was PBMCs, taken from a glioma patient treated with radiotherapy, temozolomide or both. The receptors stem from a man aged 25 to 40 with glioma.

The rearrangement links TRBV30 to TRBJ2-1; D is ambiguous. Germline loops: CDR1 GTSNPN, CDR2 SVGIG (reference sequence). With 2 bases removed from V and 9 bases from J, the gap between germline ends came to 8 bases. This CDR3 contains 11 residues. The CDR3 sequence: CAWSPLGEQFF. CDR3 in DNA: TGTGCCTGGAGTCCCCTGGGTGAGCAGTTCTTC.

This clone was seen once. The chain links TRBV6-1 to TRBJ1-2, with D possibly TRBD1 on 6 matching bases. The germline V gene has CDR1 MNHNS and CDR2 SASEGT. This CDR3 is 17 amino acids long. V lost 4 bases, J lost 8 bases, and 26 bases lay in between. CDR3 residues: CASSVAGTRAGATGYTF. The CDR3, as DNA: TGTGCCAGCAGTGTCGCAGGGACGAGAGCAGGGGCTACGGGCTACACCTTC.

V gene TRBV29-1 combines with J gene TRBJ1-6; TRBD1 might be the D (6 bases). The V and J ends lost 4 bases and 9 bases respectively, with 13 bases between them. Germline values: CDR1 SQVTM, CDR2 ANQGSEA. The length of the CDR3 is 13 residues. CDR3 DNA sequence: TGCAGCGTTGGAGACGCACAGGGTTCACCCCTCCACTTT. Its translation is CSVGDAQGSPLHF.

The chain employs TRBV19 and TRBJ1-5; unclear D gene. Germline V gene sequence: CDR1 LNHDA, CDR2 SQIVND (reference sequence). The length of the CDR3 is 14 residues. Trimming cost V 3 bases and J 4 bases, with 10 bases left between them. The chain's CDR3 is CASSIRDTNQPQHF. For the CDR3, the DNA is TGTGCCAGTAGTATCCGAGACACGAATCAGCCCCAGCATTTT.

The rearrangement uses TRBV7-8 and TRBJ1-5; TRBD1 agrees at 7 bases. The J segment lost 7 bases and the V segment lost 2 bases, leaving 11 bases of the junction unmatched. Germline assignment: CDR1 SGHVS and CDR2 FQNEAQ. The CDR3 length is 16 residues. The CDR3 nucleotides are TGTGCCAGCAGCTTAAACACAGGGGTAGAATCCCAGCCCCAGCATTTT. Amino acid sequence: CASSLNTGVESQPQHF. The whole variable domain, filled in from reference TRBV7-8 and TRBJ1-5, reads GAGVSQSPRYKVAKRGQDVALRCDPISGHVSLFWYQQALGQGPEFLTYFQNEAQLDKSGLPSDRFFAERPEGSVSTLKIQRTQQEDSAVYLCASSLNTGVESQPQHFGDGTRLSIL.

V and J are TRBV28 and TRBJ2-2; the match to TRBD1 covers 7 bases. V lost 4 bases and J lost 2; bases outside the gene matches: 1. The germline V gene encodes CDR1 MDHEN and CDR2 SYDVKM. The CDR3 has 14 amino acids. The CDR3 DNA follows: TGTGCCAGCAGTTGGACAGGAAACACCGGGGAGCTGTTTTTT. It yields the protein CASSWTGNTGELFF.

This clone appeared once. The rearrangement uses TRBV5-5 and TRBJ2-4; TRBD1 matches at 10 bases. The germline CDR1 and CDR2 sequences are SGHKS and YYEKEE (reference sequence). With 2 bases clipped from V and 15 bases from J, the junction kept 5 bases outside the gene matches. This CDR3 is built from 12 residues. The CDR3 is CASSFLDRGLYF. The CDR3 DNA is TGTGCCAGCAGCTTCCTTGACAGGGGGCTGTACTTC.

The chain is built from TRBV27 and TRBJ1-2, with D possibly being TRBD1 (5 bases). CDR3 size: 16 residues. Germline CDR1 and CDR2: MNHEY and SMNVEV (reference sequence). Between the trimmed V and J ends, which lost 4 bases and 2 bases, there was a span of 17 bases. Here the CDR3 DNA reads TGTGCCAGCAGTTCCCCCTCTTCAGGGAAGAACTATGGCTACACCTTC. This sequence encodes CASSSPSSGKNYGYTF.

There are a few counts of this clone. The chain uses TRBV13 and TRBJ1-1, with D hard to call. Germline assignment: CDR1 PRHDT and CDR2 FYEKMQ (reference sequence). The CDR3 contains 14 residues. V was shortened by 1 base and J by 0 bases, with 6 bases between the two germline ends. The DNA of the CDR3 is TGTGCCAGCAGCTTAGCAGAAATGAACACTGAAGCTTTCTTT. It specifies CASSLAEMNTEAFF. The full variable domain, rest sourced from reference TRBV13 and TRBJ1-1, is AAGVIQSPRHLIKEKRETATLKCYPIPRHDTVYWYQQGPGQDPQFLISFYEKMQSDKGSIPDRFSAQQFSDYHSELNMSSLELGDSALYFCASSLAEMNTEAFFGQGTRLTVV.

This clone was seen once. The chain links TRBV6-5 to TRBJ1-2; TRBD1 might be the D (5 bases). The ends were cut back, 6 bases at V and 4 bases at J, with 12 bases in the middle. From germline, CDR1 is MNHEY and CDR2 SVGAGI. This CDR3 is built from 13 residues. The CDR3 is CASSLGDVYGYTF. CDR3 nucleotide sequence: TGTGCCAGCAGCCTAGGGGACGTCTATGGCTACACCTTC.

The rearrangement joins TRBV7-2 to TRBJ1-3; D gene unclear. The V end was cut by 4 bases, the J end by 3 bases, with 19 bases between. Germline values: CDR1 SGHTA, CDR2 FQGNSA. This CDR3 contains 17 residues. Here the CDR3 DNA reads TGTGCCAGCAGCTCTAGAACCGGTTCGATATTTGGAAACACCATATATTTT. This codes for CASSSRTGSIFGNTIYF.

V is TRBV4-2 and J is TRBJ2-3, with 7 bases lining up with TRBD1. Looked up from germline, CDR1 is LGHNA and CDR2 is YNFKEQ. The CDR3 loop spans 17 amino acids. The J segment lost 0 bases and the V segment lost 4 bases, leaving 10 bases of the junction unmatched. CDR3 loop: CASSLRTGTTSTDTQYF. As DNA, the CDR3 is TGTGCCAGCAGCCTTCGGACAGGAACTACTAGCACAGATACGCAGTATTTT.

Written as DNA, the CDR3 is TGTGCCAGTAGTATTGGGGCAACAGGGCTCGCCGGGGAGCTGTTTTTT. Translating gives CASSIGATGLAGELFF. The V gene is TRBV19, the J gene TRBJ2-2; possible D gene TRBD1, 6 bases. V dropped 3 bases and J dropped 6 bases, with 17 bases sitting between them. The CDR3 loop spans 16 amino acids. Per the germline V gene, CDR1 is LNHDA and CDR2 is SQIVND (reference sequence).

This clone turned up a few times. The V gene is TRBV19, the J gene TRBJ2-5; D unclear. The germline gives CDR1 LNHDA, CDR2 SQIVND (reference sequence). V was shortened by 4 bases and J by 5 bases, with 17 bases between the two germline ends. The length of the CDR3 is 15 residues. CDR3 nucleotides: TGTGCCAGTAGTAAGGACCCATGGGCCATTGAGACCCAGTACTTC. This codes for CASSKDPWAIETQYF.

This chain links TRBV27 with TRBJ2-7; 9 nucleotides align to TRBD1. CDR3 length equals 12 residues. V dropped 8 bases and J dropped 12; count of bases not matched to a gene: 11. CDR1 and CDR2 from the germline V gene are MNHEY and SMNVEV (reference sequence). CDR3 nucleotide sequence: TGTGCCAGCTCCCCCGGTGGACAGGGGTGGTACTTC. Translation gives CASSPGGQGWYF.

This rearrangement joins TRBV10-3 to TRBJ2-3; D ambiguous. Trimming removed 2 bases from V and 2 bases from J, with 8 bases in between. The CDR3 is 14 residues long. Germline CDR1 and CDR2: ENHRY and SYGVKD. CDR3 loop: CAISEGRNTDTQYF. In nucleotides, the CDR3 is TGTGCCATCAGTGAGGGGCGGAACACAGATACGCAGTATTTT.

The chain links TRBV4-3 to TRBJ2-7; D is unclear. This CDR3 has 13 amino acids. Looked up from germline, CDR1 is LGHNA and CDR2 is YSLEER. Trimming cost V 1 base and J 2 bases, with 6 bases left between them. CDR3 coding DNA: TGCGCCAGCAGCCAAGTACTTACCTACGAGCAGTACTTC. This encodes CASSQVLTYEQYF.

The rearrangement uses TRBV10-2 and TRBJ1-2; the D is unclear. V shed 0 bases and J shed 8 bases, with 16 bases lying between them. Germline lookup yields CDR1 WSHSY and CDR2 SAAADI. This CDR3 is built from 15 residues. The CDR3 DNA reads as TGCGCCAGCAGTGAGTCCGCGGAATTCGAGCGGGGCTACACCTTC. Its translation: CASSESAEFERGYTF.

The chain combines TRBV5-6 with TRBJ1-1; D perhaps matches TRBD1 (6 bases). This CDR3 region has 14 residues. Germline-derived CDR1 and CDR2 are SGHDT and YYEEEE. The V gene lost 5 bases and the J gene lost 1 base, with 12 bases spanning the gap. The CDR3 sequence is CASSYGQRNTEAFF. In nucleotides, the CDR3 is TGTGCCAGCAGTTACGGACAGCGGAACACTGAAGCTTTCTTT.

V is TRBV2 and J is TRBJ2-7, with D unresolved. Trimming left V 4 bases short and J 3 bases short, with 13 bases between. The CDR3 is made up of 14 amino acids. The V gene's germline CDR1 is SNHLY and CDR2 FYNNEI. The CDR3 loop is CASSGFGSLYEQYF. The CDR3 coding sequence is TGTGCCAGCAGTGGTTTTGGCAGCCTCTACGAGCAGTACTTC.

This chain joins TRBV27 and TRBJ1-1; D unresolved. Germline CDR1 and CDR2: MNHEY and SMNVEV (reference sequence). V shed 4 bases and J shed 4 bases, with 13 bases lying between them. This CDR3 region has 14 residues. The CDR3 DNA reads TGTGCCAGCAGTTCTTTTGCAGGTGTCACTGAAGCTTTCTTT. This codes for CASSSFAGVTEAFF.

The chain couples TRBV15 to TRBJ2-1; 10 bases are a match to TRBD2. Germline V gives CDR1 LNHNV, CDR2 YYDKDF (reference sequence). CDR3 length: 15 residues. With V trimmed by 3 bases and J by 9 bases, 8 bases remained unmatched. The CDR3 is CATSSEREGLGEQFF. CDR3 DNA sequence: TGTGCCACCAGCAGCGAGCGGGAGGGCCTGGGTGAGCAGTTCTTC.

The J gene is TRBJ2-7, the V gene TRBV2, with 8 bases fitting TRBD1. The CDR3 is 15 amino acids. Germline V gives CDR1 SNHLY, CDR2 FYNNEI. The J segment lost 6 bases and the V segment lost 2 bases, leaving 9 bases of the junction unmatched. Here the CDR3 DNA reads TGTGCCAGCAGTGAACCGGACAGGGTATTCAGCGAGCAGTACTTC. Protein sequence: CASSEPDRVFSEQYF.

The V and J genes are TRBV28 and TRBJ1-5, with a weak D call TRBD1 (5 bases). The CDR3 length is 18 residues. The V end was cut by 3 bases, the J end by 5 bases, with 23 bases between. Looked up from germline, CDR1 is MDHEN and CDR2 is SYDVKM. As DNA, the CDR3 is TGTGCCAGCAGTTTCTTGTCGGGGGTCAGGGAAGATGATCAGCCCCAGCATTTT. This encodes CASSFLSGVREDDQPQHF. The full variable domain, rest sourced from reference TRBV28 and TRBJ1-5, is DVKVTQSSRYLVKRTGEKVFLECVQDMDHENMFWYRQDPGLGLRLIYFSYDVKMKEKGDIPEGYSVSREKKERFSLILESASTNQTSMYLCASSFLSGVREDDQPQHFGDGTRLSIL.

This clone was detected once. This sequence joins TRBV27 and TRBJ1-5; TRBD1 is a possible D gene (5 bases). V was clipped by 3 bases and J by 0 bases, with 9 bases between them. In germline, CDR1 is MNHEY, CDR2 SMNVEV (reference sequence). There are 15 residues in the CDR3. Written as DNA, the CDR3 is TGTGCCAGCAGTTTTTCAGGGAATAGCAATCAGCCCCAGCATTTT. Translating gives CASSFSGNSNQPQHF.

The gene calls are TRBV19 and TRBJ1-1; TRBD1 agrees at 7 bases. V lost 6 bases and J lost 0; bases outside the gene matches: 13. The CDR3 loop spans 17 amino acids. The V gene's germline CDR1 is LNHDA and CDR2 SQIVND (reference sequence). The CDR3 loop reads CASRIQGRGGMNTEAFF. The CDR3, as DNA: TGTGCCAGTAGGATACAGGGGCGCGGGGGGATGAACACTGAAGCTTTCTTT.

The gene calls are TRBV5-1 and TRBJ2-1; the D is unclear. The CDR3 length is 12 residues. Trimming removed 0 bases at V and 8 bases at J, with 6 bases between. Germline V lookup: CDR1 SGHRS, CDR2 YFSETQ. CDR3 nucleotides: TGCGCCAGCAGCTTGGACTTCGATGAGCAGTTCTTC. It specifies CASSLDFDEQFF.

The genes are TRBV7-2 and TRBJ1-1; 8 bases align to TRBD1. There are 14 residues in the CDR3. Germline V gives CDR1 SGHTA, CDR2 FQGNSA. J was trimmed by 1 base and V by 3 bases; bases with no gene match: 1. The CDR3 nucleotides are TGTGCCAGCAGCTTGGGACAGGAGAACACTGAAGCTTTCTTT. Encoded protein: CASSLGQENTEAFF.

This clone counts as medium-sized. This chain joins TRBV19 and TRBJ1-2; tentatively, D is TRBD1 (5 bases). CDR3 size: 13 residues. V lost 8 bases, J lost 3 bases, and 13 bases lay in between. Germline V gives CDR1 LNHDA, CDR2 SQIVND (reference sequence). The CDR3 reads CASEGREDYGYTF. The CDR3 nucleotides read TGTGCCAGTGAGGGCAGGGAAGACTATGGCTACACCTTC.

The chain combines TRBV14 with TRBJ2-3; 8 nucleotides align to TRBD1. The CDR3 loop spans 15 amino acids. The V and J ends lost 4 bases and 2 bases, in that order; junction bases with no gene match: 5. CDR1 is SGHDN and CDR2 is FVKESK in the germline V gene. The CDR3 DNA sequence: TGTGCCAGCAGCCTGGGACAGGTTCCCACAGATACGCAGTATTTT. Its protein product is CASSLGQVPTDTQYF.

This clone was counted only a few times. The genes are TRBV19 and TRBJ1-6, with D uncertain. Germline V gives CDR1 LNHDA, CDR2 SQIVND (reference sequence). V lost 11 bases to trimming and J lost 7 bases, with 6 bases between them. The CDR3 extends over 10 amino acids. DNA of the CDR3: TGTGCCCCGCCGAATTCACCCCTCCACTTT. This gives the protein CAPPNSPLHF.

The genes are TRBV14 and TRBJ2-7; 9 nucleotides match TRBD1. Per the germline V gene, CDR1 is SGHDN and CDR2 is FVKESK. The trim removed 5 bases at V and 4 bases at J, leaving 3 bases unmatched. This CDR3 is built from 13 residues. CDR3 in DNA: TGTGCCAGCAGCGTGGGACAGGGATACGAGCAGTACTTC. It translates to CASSVGQGYEQYF.